A selection of T cell receptor beta chains follows, all from one sample in a study of cytomegalovirus exposure and HLA in healthy donors. Produced via immunoSEQ multiplex PCR; TCRdb's table is partial and in-frame only. The data hold 100,000 or so clones, with under 80% observed a single time. Sequenced material: PBMCs. The receptor set was obtained from a woman aged 30 to 39 in good health and CMV-seronegative. The CDR3 runs from the conserved cysteine through the conserved F or W. D genes are given only for firm matches. Rows give clone size only sometimes, using once, few, many, or a class for an expanded clone.

>TRBV18|TRBD1|TRBJ2-7|-
CASSTGQGPYEQYF
>TRBV2|TRBD1|TRBJ1-1|-
CAYSRGSMNTEAFF
>TRBV9|-|TRBJ1-4|-
CASSAAGITNEKLFF
>TRBV5-1|-|TRBJ2-1|-
CASSSSGTGGNEQFF
>TRBV13|TRBD2|TRBJ2-7|once
CASSFPTSGLYEQYF
>TRBV5-1|-|TRBJ1-1|-
CASSQRGTEAFF
>TRBV5-4|TRBD1|TRBJ1-2|-
CASSINDRGYGYTF
>TRBV15|-|TRBJ2-7|few
CATSREGEGDEQYF
>TRBV7-8|-|TRBJ2-1|-
CASSPAGGESSYNEQFF
>TRBV7-9|TRBD2|TRBJ2-3|-
CASSFLAGGPDTQYF
>TRBV7-6|-|TRBJ2-7|-
CASSARESYEQYF
>TRBV10-3|-|TRBJ2-1|-
CAISEFGGGGNEQFF
>TRBV4-3|TRBD2|TRBJ2-7|-
CASSQAGGRALDEQYF
>TRBV29-1|-|TRBJ1-5|-
CSVESGSNQPQHF
>TRBV19|-|TRBJ1-2|-
CASSGDQGYGYTF
>TRBV6-5|-|TRBJ1-2|-
CASSLAPNRGYTF
>TRBV4-3|-|TRBJ1-5|-
CASSQGWGPGNQPQHF
>TRBV19|TRBD1|TRBJ1-2|-
CASSISDRGHTF
>TRBV9|-|TRBJ2-5|-
CASSTQETQYF
>TRBV9|TRBD1|TRBJ1-2|few
CASSAGTGGGYGYTF